This T cell receptor beta chain emerged from a study of T cells in Graves' hyperthyroidism and ophthalmopathy. Germline CDR1 is LGHDT and CDR2 is YNNKEL (reference sequence). CDR3 size: 15 residues. The trim removed 3 bases at V and 3 bases at J, leaving 8 bases unmatched. Amplification targeted TCR beta CDR3 regions from RNA transcripts. The HTBI set primed first-round TCR CDR3 RT-PCR. TCRdb redid the calling of the multiplex PCR reads with MiXCR, one entry per CDR3 protein. The table lists 490,000 or so distinct CDR3 sequences, 15% to 20% of them singletons. This clonotype has at least ten counts. Its antigen remains unknown. Study-wide results and caveats: Onset of ophthalmopathy came a median around 7.1 months after the model predicted it.

Fresh peripheral blood, roughly 10 ml of it, supplied the PBMCs. The J gene is TRBJ2-7, the V gene TRBV3-1; 7 bases align to TRBD2. The clonotype originates from a woman aged 25 to 39 with Graves' ophthalmopathy. The sequencing input was blood. CDR3 sequence reads: CASSHSSGNNYEQYF. DNA of the CDR3: TGTGCCAGCAGCCACTCGAGCGGGAACAACTACGAGCAGTACTTC.